The clone carrying this TCR beta chain appeared a single time. Its antigen is not identified. The sample comes from a study of OX40 agonist ivuxolimab in advanced cancers. The overall study: Patients received the agonistic anti-OX40 (CD134) antibody ivuxolimab. Two cutaneous melanoma patients and one hepatocellular carcinoma patient, three in all, had partial responses.

V lost 4 bases, J lost 4 bases, and 7 bases lay in between. The CDR3 spans 13 residues. The germline V gene has CDR1 LNHDA and CDR2 SQIVND (reference sequence). Sequenced by immunoSEQ multiplex PCR; TCRdb stores in-frame clones only, minus some. Of about 48,000 clones in the sample, 75% to 85% are singletons; the top ten hold 1% to 1.5%. Overall study findings and caveats: Circulating CD4+ and CD8+ T cells showed clonal expansion by week 6 at 0.1 to 3.0 mg/kg.

With autoimmune disease history or systemic immunosuppression, patients were excluded. The TCR originated in an adult with an advanced solid tumor such as melanoma, head and neck, liver or kidney cancer. Sequencing was performed on CD4+ or CD8+ T cells sorted from blood, taken in a trial of the OX40 agonist ivuxolimab. The J gene is TRBJ1-4, the V gene TRBV19; D remains unclear. The CDR3 DNA is TGTGCCAGTAGTAAGAACAGTAATGAAAAACTGTTTTTT. It specifies CASSKNSNEKLFF.